Listed below are T cell receptor beta chains from one sample, sequenced in a study of Ad26.COV2.S vaccination and SARS-CoV-2 variants. The table came from immunoSEQ multiplex PCR; TCRdb's copy has only in-frame clones and leaves some out. This table has 300,000 to 400,000 clones, about nine tenths appearing once. The specimen comprised peripheral blood, sampled in a trial of Ad26.COV2.S vaccine versus placebo. These receptors all stem from a person aged 18-65 years who received the Ad26.COV2.S COVID-19 vaccine or a placebo. Each CDR3 is given with its conserved first and last residue. D genes are given only for firm matches.

CDR3nt: TGCAGCGTTGGGACAGGGAGAGACTATGGCTACACCTTC
CDR3aa: CSVGTGRDYGYTF
v_gene: TRBV29-1
j_gene: TRBJ1-2
d_gene: TRBD1
len: 13

CDR3nt: TGCGCCAGCAGCTTACCAGGGGATCGTAATTCACCCCTCCACTTT
CDR3aa: CASSLPGDRNSPLHF
v_gene: TRBV5-1
j_gene: TRBJ1-6
d_gene: .
len: 15

CDR3nt: TGTGCCAGTAGTATAAAGGACAGGGAAAATTCACCCCTCCACTTT
CDR3aa: CASSIKDRENSPLHF
v_gene: TRBV19
j_gene: TRBJ1-6
d_gene: TRBD1
len: 15

CDR3nt: TGTGCCAGCTCACTCGCCTCAGGGGTAGCCTACGAGCAGTACTTC
CDR3aa: CASSLASGVAYEQYF
v_gene: TRBV18
j_gene: TRBJ2-7
d_gene: .
len: 15

CDR3nt: TGTGCCAGCAGTTACTCGTCGTACAGATCTCACAATGAGCAGTTCTTC
CDR3aa: CASSYSSYRSHNEQFF
v_gene: TRBV6-5
j_gene: TRBJ2-1
d_gene: .
len: 16

CDR3nt: TGTGCCAGCAGCCAAGAAGCCGTAGCGGGTACGCAGTATTTT
CDR3aa: CASSQEAVAGTQYF
v_gene: TRBV14
j_gene: TRBJ2-3
d_gene: TRBD2
len: 14

CDR3nt: TGTGCCAGCAGCACCGCGACAGGGATTACGTCTGAAGCTTTCTTT
CDR3aa: CASSTATGITSEAFF
v_gene: TRBV3-1/TRBV3-2
j_gene: TRBJ1-1
d_gene: TRBD1
len: 15

CDR3nt: TGTGCCAGCAGCTTAGGCCGGGAGCTGTTTTTT
CDR3aa: CASSLGRELFF
v_gene: TRBV11-2
j_gene: TRBJ2-2
d_gene: .
len: 11

CDR3nt: TGTGCCAGCAGTGACTCGGGGAGGACAGGGACGAATTCACCCCTCCACTTT
CDR3aa: CASSDSGRTGTNSPLHF
v_gene: TRBV6-4
j_gene: TRBJ1-6
d_gene: TRBD1
len: 17

CDR3nt: TGTGCCAGCAGTGAATTCAAGGGAGGTGGGAACACTGAAGCTTTCTTT
CDR3aa: CASSEFKGGGNTEAFF
v_gene: TRBV2
j_gene: TRBJ1-1
d_gene: .
len: 16

CDR3nt: TGTGCCAGCAGTTACTGGGGCTTCGAGTACTTC
CDR3aa: CASSYWGFEYF
v_gene: TRBV6-2/TRBV6-3
j_gene: TRBJ2-7
d_gene: .
len: 11

CDR3nt: TGTGCCAGCAGTTTATTAGGGCCCCGAGATGAAGCTTTCTTT
CDR3aa: CASSLLGPRDEAFF
v_gene: TRBV27
j_gene: TRBJ1-1
d_gene: .
len: 14

CDR3nt: TGTGCCAGCAGCCCCTGGACAGGGAAGGGATACACCATATATTTT
CDR3aa: CASSPWTGKGYTIYF
v_gene: TRBV7-2
j_gene: TRBJ1-3
d_gene: TRBD1
len: 15